Listed below are T cell receptor beta chains from one sample, sequenced in a study of cytomegalovirus exposure and HLA in healthy donors. Sequencing used immunoSEQ multiplex PCR; TCRdb keeps in-frame clones, though not all of them. The sample includes about 130,000 clones, roughly four fifths of them seen just once. The sample consisted of PBMCs. These receptors all stem from a male donor in good health and CMV-seronegative. Each CDR3 is given with its conserved first and last residue. D genes are given only for firm matches. The size entry is marked missing in some rows and otherwise reads once, few, many or a size class.

>TRBJ2-5|TRBV9|NA|NA
TGTGCCAGCAGCGTACAAATCGGGGAACAAGAGACCCAGTACTTC
CASSVQIGEQETQYF
>TRBJ2-7|TRBV6-6|NA|NA
TGTGCCAGCAGCGACAGAAGGAGCTCCTACGAGCAGTACTTC
CASSDRRSSYEQYF
>TRBJ2-5|TRBV2|TRBD1|NA
TGTGCCAGCAGTGAAAGACGGGACAGGGAAGAGACCCAGTACTTC
CASSERRDREETQYF
>TRBJ2-7|TRBV27|TRBD1|NA
TGTGCCAGCAGTCCGTTCCGGACAGGGTATCGCTACGAGCAGTACTTC
CASSPFRTGYRYEQYF
>TRBJ2-1|TRBV7-9|NA|NA
TGTGCCAGCAGCTTATACGGCCAGGGCTTGAATGAGCAGTTCTTC
CASSLYGQGLNEQFF
>TRBJ2-4|TRBV7-8|NA|NA
TGTGCCAGCAGCCAACCGAAAGGACAGCTAATACTAGCCAAAAACATTCAGTACTTC
CASSQPKGQLILAKNIQYF
>TRBJ1-1|TRBV19|TRBD1|NA
TGTGCCAGACCGGCGAGAAGGGGGCTGGACACTGAAGCTTTCTTT
CARPARRGLDTEAFF
>TRBJ2-1|TRBV7-9|NA|NA
TGTGCCAGCAGCTTAGAGGTGGGAGCTGAGCAGTTCTTC
CASSLEVGAEQFF
>TRBJ2-5|TRBV2|TRBD2|NA
TGTGCCACCTCTAGCGGAGGGAACCAAGAGACCCAGTACTTC
CATSSGGNQETQYF
>TRBJ2-1|TRBV4-3|NA|NA
TGCGCCAGCAGCTTAAGAATGGGCCACTCCTACAATGAGCAGTTCTTC
CASSLRMGHSYNEQFF
>TRBJ1-1|TRBV5-6|NA|NA
TGTGCCAGCAGCTTTCTGGGAGGGACTGAAGCTTTCTTT
CASSFLGGTEAFF
>TRBJ2-2|TRBV7-8|NA|NA
TGTGGAACCGGGACTCTGAACACCGGGGAGCTGTTTTTT
CGTGTLNTGELFF
>TRBJ2-3|TRBV7-2|NA|few
TGTGCCAGCAGCCACCAATCTAGCGGCACAGATACGCAGTATTTT
CASSHQSSGTDTQYF
>TRBJ2-5|TRBV29-1|NA|NA
TGCAGCGTTGAAGATTTCCGGAGCTACCAAGAGACCCAGTACTTC
CSVEDFRSYQETQYF
>TRBJ2-1|TRBV7-2|TRBD2|NA
TGTGCCAGCAGCTTAAGGGGCGGGGGAGGCAACAATGAGCAGTTCTTC
CASSLRGGGGNNEQFF
>TRBJ1-1|TRBV11-1|NA|NA
TGTGCCAGCAGCAGATCACAGGGCCGTCTTAACACTGAAGCTTTCTTT
CASSRSQGRLNTEAFF
>TRBJ2-3|TRBV19|TRBD2|NA
TGTGCCAGTAGTATAAGTAGGGTAGCGGGGGGTAGAAGCACAGATACGCAGTATTTT
CASSISRVAGGRSTDTQYF
>TRBJ2-7|TRBV27|TRBD1|NA
TGTGCCAGCAGTGTACACAGGGGTCCCTACGAGCAGTACTTC
CASSVHRGPYEQYF
>TRBJ2-1|TRBV7-2|NA|NA
TGTGCCAGCAGCTTAACTAGGAATGAGCAGTTCTTC
CASSLTRNEQFF
>TRBJ2-7|TRBV4-2|TRBD2|few
TGTGCCAGCAGCCAGATAGCGGGAGGAACCTCCGTTGAGCAGTACTTC
CASSQIAGGTSVEQYF
>TRBJ2-1|TRBV7-9|TRBD1|NA
TGTGCCAGCAGCGCGAGGGACAGGGTTAGGAACAATGAGCAGTTCTTC
CASSARDRVRNNEQFF
>TRBJ2-6|TRBV7-2|NA|NA
TGTGCCAGCAGCTTAGTGGGGGGGCGTTTTGGGGCCAACGTCCTGACTTTC
CASSLVGGRFGANVLTF
>TRBJ2-1|TRBV7-9|NA|NA
TGTGCCAGCAGCTTAGACAGAAATGAGCAGTTCTTC
CASSLDRNEQFF
>TRBJ2-7|TRBV11-1|TRBD1|once
TGTGCCAGCAGCTTAGCAGGACAGGGTTCCTACGAGCAGTACTTC
CASSLAGQGSYEQYF
>TRBJ2-1|TRBV27|NA|NA
TGTGCCAGCAGTTTGACTACCTCTATCGTCAATGAGCAGTTCTTC
CASSLTTSIVNEQFF
>TRBJ1-2|TRBV7-2|TRBD1|NA
TGCGCCAGCAGCTCGGACAGGGATTCCCACTATGGCTACACCTTC
CASSSDRDSHYGYTF
>TRBJ1-1|TRBV28|TRBD1|NA
TGTGCCAGCAGCCCTCACGGGACAGGGGTCACTGAAGCTTTCTTT
CASSPHGTGVTEAFF
>TRBJ2-7|TRBV25-1|TRBD1|NA
TGTGCCAGCAGTGAATACCGGGGACAGGACGAGCAGTACTTC
CASSEYRGQDEQYF
>TRBJ1-1|TRBV6-1|NA|NA
TGTGCCAGCAGTGAGATACCGGGCACTGAAGCTTTCTTT
CASSEIPGTEAFF
>TRBJ1-2|TRBV29-1|TRBD1|few
TGCAGCGTTGAAGGGACAGGTCTTCGGGGAGGCTACACCTTC
CSVEGTGLRGGYTF
>TRBJ2-1|TRBV4-2|TRBD1|once
TGTGCCAGCAGCCACCGACAGGGAAGTGAGCAGTTCTTC
CASSHRQGSEQFF
>TRBJ1-6|TRBV10-1|NA|NA
TGCGCCAGCAGTGAGTCAAGGACAGACTATAATTCACCCCTCCACTTT
CASSESRTDYNSPLHF
>TRBJ1-5|TRBV9|TRBD1|NA
TGTGCCAGCAGCCCGTCGACAGGGGCCCATCAGCCCCAGCATTTT
CASSPSTGAHQPQHF
>TRBJ2-1|TRBV15|TRBD2|NA
TGTGCCACCAGCCCCACCCCCCCTACTAGCGTCGATGAGCAGTTCTTC
CATSPTPPTSVDEQFF
>TRBJ2-1|TRBV11-2|NA|NA
TGTGCCAGCAGCCATCCGGGGAAGCACTACAATGAGCAGTTCTTC
CASSHPGKHYNEQFF
>TRBJ2-5|TRBV30|NA|few
TGTGCCTGGAGTGTATCGGAGTTGCCACAACGGGAGACCCAGTACTTC
CAWSVSELPQRETQYF
>TRBJ2-3|TRBV29-1|TRBD2|NA
TGCAGCGTTATCGTGAGACTAGCTCTCGGGGATACGCAGTATTTT
CSVIVRLALGDTQYF